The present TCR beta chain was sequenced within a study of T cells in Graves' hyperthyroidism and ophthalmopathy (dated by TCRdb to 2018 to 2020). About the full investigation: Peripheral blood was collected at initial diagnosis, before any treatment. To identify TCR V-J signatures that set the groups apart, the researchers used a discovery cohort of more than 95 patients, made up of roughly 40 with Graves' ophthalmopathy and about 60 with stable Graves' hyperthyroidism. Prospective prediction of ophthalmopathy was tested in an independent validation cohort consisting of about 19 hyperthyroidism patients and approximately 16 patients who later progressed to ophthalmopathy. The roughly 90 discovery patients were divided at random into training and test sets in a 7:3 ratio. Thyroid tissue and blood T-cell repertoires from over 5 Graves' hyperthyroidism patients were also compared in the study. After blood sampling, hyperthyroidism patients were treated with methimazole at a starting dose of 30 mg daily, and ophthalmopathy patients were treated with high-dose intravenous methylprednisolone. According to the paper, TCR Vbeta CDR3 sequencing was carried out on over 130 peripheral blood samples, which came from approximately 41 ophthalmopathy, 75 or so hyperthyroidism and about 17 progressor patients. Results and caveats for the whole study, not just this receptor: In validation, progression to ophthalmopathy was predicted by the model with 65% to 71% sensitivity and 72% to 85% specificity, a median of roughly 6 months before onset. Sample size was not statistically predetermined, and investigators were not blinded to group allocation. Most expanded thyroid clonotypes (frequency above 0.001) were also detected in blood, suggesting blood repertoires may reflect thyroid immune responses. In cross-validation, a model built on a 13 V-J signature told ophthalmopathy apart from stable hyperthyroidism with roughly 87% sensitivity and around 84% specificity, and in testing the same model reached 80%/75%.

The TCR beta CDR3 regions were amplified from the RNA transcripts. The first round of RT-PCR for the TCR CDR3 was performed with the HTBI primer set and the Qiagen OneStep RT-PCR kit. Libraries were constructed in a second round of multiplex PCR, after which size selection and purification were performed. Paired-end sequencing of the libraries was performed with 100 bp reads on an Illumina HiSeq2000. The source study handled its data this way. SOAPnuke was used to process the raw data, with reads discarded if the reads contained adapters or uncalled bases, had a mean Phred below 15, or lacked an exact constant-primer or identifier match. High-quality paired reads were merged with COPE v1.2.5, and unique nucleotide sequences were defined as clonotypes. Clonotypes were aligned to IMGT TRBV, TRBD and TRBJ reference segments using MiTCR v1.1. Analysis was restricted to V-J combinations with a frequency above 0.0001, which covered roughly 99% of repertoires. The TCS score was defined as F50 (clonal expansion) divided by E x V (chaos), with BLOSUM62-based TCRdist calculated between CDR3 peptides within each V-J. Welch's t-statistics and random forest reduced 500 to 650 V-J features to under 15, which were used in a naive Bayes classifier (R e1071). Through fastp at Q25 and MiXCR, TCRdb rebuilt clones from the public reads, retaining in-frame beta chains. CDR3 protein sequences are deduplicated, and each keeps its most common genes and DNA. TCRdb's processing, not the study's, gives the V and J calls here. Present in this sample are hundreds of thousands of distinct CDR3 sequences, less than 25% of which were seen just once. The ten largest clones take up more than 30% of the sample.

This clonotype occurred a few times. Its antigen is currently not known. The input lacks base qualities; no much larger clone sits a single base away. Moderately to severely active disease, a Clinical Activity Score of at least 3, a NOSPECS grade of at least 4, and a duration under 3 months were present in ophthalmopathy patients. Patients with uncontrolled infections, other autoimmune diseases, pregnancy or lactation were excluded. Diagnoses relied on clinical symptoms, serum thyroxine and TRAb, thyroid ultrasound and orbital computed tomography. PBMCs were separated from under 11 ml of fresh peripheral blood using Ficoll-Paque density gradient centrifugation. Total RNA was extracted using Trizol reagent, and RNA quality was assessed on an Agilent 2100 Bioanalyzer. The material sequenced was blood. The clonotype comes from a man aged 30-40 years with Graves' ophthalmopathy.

The CDR3 protein sequence reads: CASSQDGGGPQAFF. The sequenced DNA: TGCGCCAGCAGCCAAGATGGTGGAGGGCCGCAAGCTTTCTTT. The chain is encoded by TRBV4-1 joined to TRBJ1-1, with an unclear D gene assignment. Trimming costs V 0 bases and J 9 bases, and their ends lie 14 bases apart. The CDR3 contains 14 residues, cysteine and phenylalanine counted. Kept here is only the CDR3 DNA, which spans 42 bases and is read in frame from base 1. Via the germline V gene, CDR1 is MGHRA and CDR2 YSYEKL.